This T cell receptor beta chain was sequenced in a study of CD8 T cells in Susac syndrome. V lost 3 bases to trimming and J lost 4 bases, with 6 bases between them. This CDR3 contains 13 residues. Germline assignment: CDR1 MNHEY and CDR2 SVGEGT. CD8+ and CD4+ T cells were negatively isolated; TEMRA cells were FACS-enriched. RNA, at roughly 0.5 to 1 ug, was reverse transcribed with random hexamers. Across 54 Vbeta and 13 Jbeta, immunoSEQ multiplex PCR amplified TCR beta CDR3. TCRdb reprocessed the immunoSEQ multiplex PCR reads via MiXCR and lists one record per CDR3 protein. Of 110,000 or so distinct CDR3 sequences detected, about 92% appear once; the ten largest clones hold around 0.085%.

This clonotype originated in a human donor with multiple sclerosis. Sequencing was carried out using CD4+ T cells from PBMCs. The chain joins TRBV6-2 or TRBV6-3 to TRBJ2-2; D call uncertain. The CDR3 DNA sequence: TGTGCCAGCAGTTATCAGCGCACCGGGGAGCTGTTTTTT. Residues: CASSYQRTGELFF.